A single sample gave rise to the 3 T cell receptor beta chains below, sequenced in a study of response to subunit inactivated influenza vaccine. Each CDR3 protein gets one entry after TCRdb re-called the RT-PCR reads with MiXCR. The sample shows almost 250,000 distinct CDR3 sequences, 12% of them seen only once. The starting material was non-naive T cells sorted from PBMCs, obtained about 14 days before vaccination. These receptors came from a man aged 50 to 60 who received an inactivated influenza vaccine.

The genes are TRBV4-3 and TRBJ2-7; TRBD2 might be the D (6 bases). The germline V and J ends were trimmed by 1 base and 0 bases, with 10 bases remaining between them. The CDR3 is made up of 15 amino acids. Germline V gene lookup returns CDR1 LGHNA and CDR2 YSLEER. CDR3 loop: CASSQVPGSSYEQYF. The CDR3 coding sequence is TGCGCCAGCAGCCAAGTTCCCGGGAGCTCCTACGAGCAGTACTTC.

The table lists this clonotype with many counts. The chain employs TRBV5-1 and TRBJ2-7; TRBD2 agrees at 9 bases. This CDR3 spans 16 amino acids. CDR1 SGHRS and CDR2 YFSETQ come from the germline V gene. With 2 bases clipped from V and 4 bases from J, the junction kept 10 bases outside the gene matches. The CDR3 coding sequence is TGCGCCAGCAGCTTCAGTAGCGGGAGTCAGAATTACGAGCAGTACTTC. It translates to CASSFSSGSQNYEQYF.

This clonotype was found many times. J is TRBJ1-2 and V is TRBV6-5; no clear D gene. Trimming pared 4 bases from V and 2 bases from J, leaving 20 bases between. The CDR3 spans 17 residues. From germline, CDR1 is MNHEY and CDR2 SVGAGI. The CDR3 bases are TGTGCCAGCAGTTCCTCCCGGGGATTCGGCGGGAACTATGGCTACACCTTC. It translates to CASSSSRGFGGNYGYTF.